This T cell receptor beta chain was identified in a study of OX40 agonist ivuxolimab in advanced cancers. About the study as a whole: The costimulatory receptor OX40 (CD134) was targeted by ivuxolimab, a fully human IgG2 agonistic monoclonal antibody. Intravenous ivuxolimab was administered to patients every 2 weeks at six dose levels: 0.01, 0.1, 0.3, 1.5, 3 and 10 mg/kg. Of the 50 to 55 dose-escalation patients, hepatocellular carcinoma was present in approximately 20, melanoma in roughly 15, renal cell carcinoma in 9 and head and neck cancer in 9. In the dose-escalation cohort, roughly 82% of patients were male, and the mean age was roughly 60 years with a range of roughly 20 to 80. Patients were allowed to have had prior anti-PD-1, anti-PD-L1 or anti-CTLA-4 therapy, and 30% to 50% of the dose-escalation patients had previously received checkpoint inhibitors. Partial responses were achieved by three dose-escalation patients, of whom one had hepatocellular carcinoma and two had cutaneous melanoma. The point of sequencing TCRbeta in the periphery was to test whether ivuxolimab changed TCR sequence diversity and drove clonal T-cell expansion. The paper reports the monotherapy dose-escalation portion (N of about 54 patients) of the phase I ivuxolimab trial. Broader findings and caveats from the paper: Low levels of normalized T-cell clonal expansion were also shown by some nonresponding patients. Which antigens the clonally expanded peripheral T cells were specific for was not determined. At doses from 0.1 to 3.0 mg/kg, clonal expansion was seen in both CD4+ and CD8+ blood T cells between baseline and week 6. After ivuxolimab, more expanded clones were found on average in CD8+ T cells than in CD4+ T cells. Partial responders in the 0.1-3.0 mg/kg groups had among the lowest normalized peripheral clonal expansion, especially among CD8+ T cells.

V is reduced by 1 base and J by 1 base, leaving a spacing of 7 bases between them. Spanning cysteine to phenylalanine, the CDR3 consists of 13 amino acids. Only the CDR3 DNA stays, 39 bases, in frame from base 1. From a lookup of the germline V gene (reference sequence), CDR1 and CDR2 are GTSNPN and SVGIG. On this clone itself: The clone's antigen remains unknown. One base away there is no much larger clone; base qualities are not given.

Genomic DNA was extracted from sorted cells for sequencing of the TCRbeta CDR3 region. TCRbeta CDR3 regions were sequenced using the immunoSEQ Assay. TCRdb obtained this table from immuneACCESS and retained in-frame rearrangements with V and J assigned. These tables miss some clones; where compared with another copy, unresolved V genes account for less than half of the shortfall, and the remainder is unexplained. This sample has 50,000 to 65,000 clones in its table, and around 90% of those were observed once. Approximately 0.76% of the sample comes from the top ten. Patients with autoimmune disease history or receiving systemic immunosuppression were excluded from the trial. Peripheral blood for TCR sequencing was drawn from every dose cohort at baseline, at cycle 4 day 1 and at cycle 7 day 1. The samples were drawn from a first-in-human, open-label, multicenter phase I dose-escalation trial of ivuxolimab. Adults with locally advanced or metastatic head and neck squamous cell, hepatocellular, melanoma or renal cell carcinoma were enrolled in the trial. CD4+ and CD8+ T cells were sorted separately from peripheral blood before TCR sequencing.

The receptor was isolated from an adult with an advanced solid tumor such as melanoma, head and neck, liver or kidney cancer. The sample was CD4+ or CD8+ T cells sorted from blood, taken in a trial of the OX40 agonist ivuxolimab. Recombination connected TRBV30 to TRBJ2-5; tentative D gene TRBD2, with 6 bases matching. The bases read TGTGCCTGGAGTGGGGGACTCCAAGAGACCCAGTACTTC. The translation is CAWSGGLQETQYF. The CDR3 plus the reference TRBV30 and TRBJ2-5 genes for the other parts give the full variable domain: SQTIHQWPATLVQPVGSPLSLECTVEGTSNPNLYWYRQAAGRGLQLLFYSVGIGQISSEVPQNLSASRPQDRQFILSSKKLLLSDSGFYLCAWSGGLQETQYFGPGTRLLVL.